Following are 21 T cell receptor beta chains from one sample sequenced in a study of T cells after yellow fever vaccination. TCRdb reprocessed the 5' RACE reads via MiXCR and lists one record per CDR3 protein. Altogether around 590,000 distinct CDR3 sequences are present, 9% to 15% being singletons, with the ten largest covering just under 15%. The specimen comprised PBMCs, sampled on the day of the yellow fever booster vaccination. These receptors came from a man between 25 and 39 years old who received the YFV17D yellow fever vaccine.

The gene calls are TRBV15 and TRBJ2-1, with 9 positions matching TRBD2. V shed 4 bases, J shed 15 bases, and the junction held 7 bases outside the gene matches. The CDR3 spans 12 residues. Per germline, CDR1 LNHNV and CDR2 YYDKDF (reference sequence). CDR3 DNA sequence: TGTGCCACCAGCACAAACGCGGGAGGGCGGTTCTTC. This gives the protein CATSTNAGGRFF.

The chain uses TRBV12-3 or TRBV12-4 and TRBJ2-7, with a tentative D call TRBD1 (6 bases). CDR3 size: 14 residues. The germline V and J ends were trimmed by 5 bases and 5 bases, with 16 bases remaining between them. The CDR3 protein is CASSGGQRGNEQYF. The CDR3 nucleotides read TGTGCCAGCAGTGGCGGACAGAGGGGAAACGAGCAGTACTTC.

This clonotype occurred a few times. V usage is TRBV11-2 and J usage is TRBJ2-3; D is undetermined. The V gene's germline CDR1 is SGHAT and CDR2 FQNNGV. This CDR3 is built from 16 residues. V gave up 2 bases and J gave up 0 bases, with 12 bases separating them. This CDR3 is CASSLILGPSTDTQYF. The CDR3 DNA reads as TGTGCCAGCAGCTTAATTCTCGGACCGAGCACAGATACGCAGTATTTT.

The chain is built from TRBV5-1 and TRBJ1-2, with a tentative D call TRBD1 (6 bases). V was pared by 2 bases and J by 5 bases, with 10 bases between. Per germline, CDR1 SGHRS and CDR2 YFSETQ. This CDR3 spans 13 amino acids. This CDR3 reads CASSFDRSYGYTF. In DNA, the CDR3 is TGCGCCAGCAGCTTTGACAGGTCTTATGGCTACACCTTC.

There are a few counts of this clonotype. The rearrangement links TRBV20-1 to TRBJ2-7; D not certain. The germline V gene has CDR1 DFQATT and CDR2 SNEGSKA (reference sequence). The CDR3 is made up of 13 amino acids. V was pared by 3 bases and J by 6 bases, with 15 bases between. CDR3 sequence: CSASPGRLGEQYF. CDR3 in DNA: TGCAGTGCTAGTCCCGGAAGATTAGGCGAGCAGTACTTC.

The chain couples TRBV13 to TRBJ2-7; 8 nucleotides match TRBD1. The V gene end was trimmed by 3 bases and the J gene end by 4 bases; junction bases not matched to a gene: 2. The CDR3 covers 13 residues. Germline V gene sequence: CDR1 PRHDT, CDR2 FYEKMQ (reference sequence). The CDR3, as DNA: TGTGCCAGCAGCTTCAGGGGGCTATACGAGCAGTACTTC. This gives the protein CASSFRGLYEQYF.

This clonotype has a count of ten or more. CDR3 sequence: CASTHPGGNEKLFF. The CDR3 nucleotides are TGTGCCAGTACTCACCCGGGGGGAAATGAAAAACTGTTTTTT. The chain links TRBV19 to TRBJ1-4; possible D gene TRBD1, 5 bases. Germline-derived CDR1 and CDR2 are LNHDA and SQIVND (reference sequence). CDR3 length equals 14 residues. V lost 7 bases and J 5 bases, leaving 14 bases between the germline ends. Complete variable domain (other parts from reference TRBV19 and TRBJ1-4): DGGITQSPKYLFRKEGQNVTLSCEQNLNHDAMYWYRQDPGQGLRLIYYSQIVNDFQKGDIAEGYSVSREKKESFPLTVTSAQKNPTAFYLCASTHPGGNEKLFFGSGTQLSVL.

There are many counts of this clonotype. For the CDR3, the DNA is TGTGCCAGCAGTGACTCACAGGGGGCAGATACGCAGTATTTT. The encoded protein is CASSDSQGADTQYF. V and J are TRBV6-4 and TRBJ2-3; TRBD1 agrees at 8 bases. This CDR3 region has 14 residues. The J segment lost 4 bases and the V segment lost 0 bases, leaving 0 bases of the junction unmatched. CDR1 and CDR2 from the germline V gene are MRHNA and SNTAGT.

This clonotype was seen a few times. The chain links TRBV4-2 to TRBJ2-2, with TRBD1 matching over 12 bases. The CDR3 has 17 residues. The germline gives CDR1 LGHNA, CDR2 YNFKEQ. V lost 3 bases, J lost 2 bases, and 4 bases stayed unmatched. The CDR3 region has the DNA TGTGCCAGCAGCCACGGGACAGGGGGCGGTAACACCGGGGAGCTGTTTTTT. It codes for CASSHGTGGGNTGELFF.

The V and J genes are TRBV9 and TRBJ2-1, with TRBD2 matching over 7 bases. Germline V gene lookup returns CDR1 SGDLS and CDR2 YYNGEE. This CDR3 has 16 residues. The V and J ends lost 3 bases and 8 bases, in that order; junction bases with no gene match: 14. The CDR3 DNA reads TGTGCCAGCAGCGCCCGACTTGTAGCGGGTGGCGATGAGCAGTTCTTC. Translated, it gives CASSARLVAGGDEQFF.

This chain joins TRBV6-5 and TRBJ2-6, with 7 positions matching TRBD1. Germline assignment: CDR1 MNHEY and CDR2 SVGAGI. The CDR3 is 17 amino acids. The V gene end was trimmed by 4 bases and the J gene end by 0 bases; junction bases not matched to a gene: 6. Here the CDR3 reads CASSFEGAYSGANVLTF. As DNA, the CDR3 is TGTGCCAGCAGTTTTGAGGGGGCATACTCTGGGGCCAACGTCCTGACTTTC.

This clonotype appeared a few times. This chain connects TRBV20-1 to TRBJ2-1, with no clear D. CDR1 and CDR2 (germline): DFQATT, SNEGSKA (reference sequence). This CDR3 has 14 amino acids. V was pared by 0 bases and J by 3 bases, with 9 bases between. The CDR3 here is CSARDHRLYNEQFF. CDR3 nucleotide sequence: TGCAGTGCTAGAGATCACAGACTCTACAATGAGCAGTTCTTC.

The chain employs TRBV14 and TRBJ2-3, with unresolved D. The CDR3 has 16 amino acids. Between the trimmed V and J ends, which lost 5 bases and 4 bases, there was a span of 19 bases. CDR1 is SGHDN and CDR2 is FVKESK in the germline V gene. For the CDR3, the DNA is TGTGCCAGCAGCTACCAGCTAGGCCGATCAGCAGATACGCAGTATTTT. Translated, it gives CASSYQLGRSADTQYF.

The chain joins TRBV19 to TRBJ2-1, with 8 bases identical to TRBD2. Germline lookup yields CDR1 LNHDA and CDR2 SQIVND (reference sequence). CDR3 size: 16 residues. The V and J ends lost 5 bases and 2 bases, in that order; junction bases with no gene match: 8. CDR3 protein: CASSDAGLGTYNEQFF. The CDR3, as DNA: TGTGCCAGTAGTGACGCGGGACTAGGGACCTACAATGAGCAGTTCTTC.

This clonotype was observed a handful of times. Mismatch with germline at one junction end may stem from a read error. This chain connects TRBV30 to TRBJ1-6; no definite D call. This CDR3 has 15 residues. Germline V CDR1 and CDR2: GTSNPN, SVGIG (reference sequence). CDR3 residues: CAWSGRHAYNSPLHF. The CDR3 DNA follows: TGTGCCTGGAGCGGGAGGCATGCCTACAATTCACCCCTCCACTTT.

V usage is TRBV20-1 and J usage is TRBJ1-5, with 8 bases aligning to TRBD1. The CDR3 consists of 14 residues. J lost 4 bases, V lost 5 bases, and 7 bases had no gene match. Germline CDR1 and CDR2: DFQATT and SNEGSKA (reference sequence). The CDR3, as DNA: TGCAGTGCTGTCCGAGGGACAGGAAATCAGCCCCAGCATTTT. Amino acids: CSAVRGTGNQPQHF.

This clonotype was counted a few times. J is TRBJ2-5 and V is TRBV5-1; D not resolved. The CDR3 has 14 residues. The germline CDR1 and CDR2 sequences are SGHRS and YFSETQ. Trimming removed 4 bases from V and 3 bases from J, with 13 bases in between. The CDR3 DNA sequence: TGCGCCAGCAGCCCTGTCGACGGAAAAGAGACCCAGTACTTC. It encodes CASSPVDGKETQYF.

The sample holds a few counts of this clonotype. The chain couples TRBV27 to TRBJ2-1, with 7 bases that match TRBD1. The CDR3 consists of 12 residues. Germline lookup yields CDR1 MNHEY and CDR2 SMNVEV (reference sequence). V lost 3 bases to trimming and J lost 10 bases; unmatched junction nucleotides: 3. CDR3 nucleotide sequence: TGTGCCAGCAGTTTGACAGGGCAAGAGCAGTTCTTC. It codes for CASSLTGQEQFF.

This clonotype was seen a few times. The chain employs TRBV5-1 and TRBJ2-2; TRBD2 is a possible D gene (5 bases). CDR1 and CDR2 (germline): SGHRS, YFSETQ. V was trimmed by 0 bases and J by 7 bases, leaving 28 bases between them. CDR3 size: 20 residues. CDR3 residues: CASSLEPVKGGRGEGGELFF. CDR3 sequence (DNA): TGCGCCAGCAGCTTGGAACCGGTTAAGGGTGGCCGGGGAGAAGGCGGGGAGCTGTTTTTT. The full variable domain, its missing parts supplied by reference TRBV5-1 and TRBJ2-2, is KAGVTQTPRYLIKTRGQQVTLSCSPISGHRSVSWYQQTPGQGLQFLFEYFSETQRNKGNFPGRFSGRQFSNSRSEMNVSTLELGDSALYLCASSLEPVKGGRGEGGELFFGEGSRLTVL.

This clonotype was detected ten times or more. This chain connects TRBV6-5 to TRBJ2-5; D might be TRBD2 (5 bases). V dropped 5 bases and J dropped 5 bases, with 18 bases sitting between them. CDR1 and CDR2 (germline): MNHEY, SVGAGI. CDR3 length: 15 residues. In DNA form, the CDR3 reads TGTGCCAGCAGTCCCCTTTTACGGGCGGGTGAGACCCAGTACTTC. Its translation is CASSPLLRAGETQYF.

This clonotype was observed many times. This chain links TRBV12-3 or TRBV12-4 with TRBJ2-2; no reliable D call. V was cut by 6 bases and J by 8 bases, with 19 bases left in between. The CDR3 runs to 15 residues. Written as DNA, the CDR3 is TGTGCCAGCAGCCCTCACAGTCCTTCATTTGGGGAGCTGTTTTTT. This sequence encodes CASSPHSPSFGELFF.